This T cell receptor beta chain was identified in a study of cytotoxic CD8 clonotypes in ibrutinib-treated CLL. This clone was recorded only once. TCRdb's copy holds only in-frame clones and misses some; the assay was immunoSEQ multiplex PCR. The data show some 350,000 clones, about 61% seen once. V was cut by 7 bases and J by 5 bases, with 14 bases left in between. CDR1 is SQVTM and CDR2 is ANQGSEA in the germline V gene. This CDR3 comprises 12 residues. This chain joins TRBV29-1 and TRBJ1-1; D gene unclear. Source: PBMCs, taken after 36 months of ibrutinib treatment. This clonotype was sampled from a human donor with chronic lymphocytic leukemia. The chain's CDR3 is CSAPPIGTEAFF. The CDR3 nucleotides read TGCAGCGCCCCCCCGATCGGGACTGAAGCTTTCTTT.